This T cell receptor (beta chain) was retrieved from a study of somatic mutations in cytotoxic T cells in rheumatoid arthritis. Overall study: The researchers flow-sorted some T-cell populations stained with V beta antibodies and got nearly 100% purity, and these included V beta1+ cells sequenced for TCRB.

Worth noting for this clone: Its antigen remains unidentified.

Findings and caveats of the study: For about an eighth of the roughly 60 patients, a single CD8+ clone accounted for more than 20% of CD8+ cells. CD8+ clonality increased with age in rheumatoid arthritis patients but not in healthy controls.

Sequencing used immunoSEQ multiplex PCR; TCRdb keeps in-frame clones, though not all of them. The sample consists of roughly 11,000 clones, about 80% of them appearing once. The sequencing sample was made of CD8+ T cells sorted from blood. The source of this sequence is an adult with rheumatoid arthritis.

CDR3 loop: CASSPGHSGYTF. DNA of the CDR3: TGTGCCAGTAGTCCCGGACATTCTGGCTACACCTTC. This chain connects TRBV19 to TRBJ1-2; a possible D gene is TRBD1 (5 bases). The CDR3 is made up of 12 amino acids. Germline CDR1 is LNHDA and CDR2 is SQIVND (reference sequence). Deletions cut 5 bases from V and 7 bases from J, with 11 bases between.